This record looks at one T cell receptor beta chain sequence and its context. Its target is unknown. The sample is drawn from a study of shared clonotypes between healthy human individuals. With 1 base removed from V and 1 base from J, the gap between germline ends came to 13 bases. CDR3 length: 16 residues. Per germline, CDR1 MGHRA and CDR2 YSYEKL. Terminally differentiated effector memory CD45RA+ cells were excluded by CCR7 positive selection of CD45RO-negative cells. Broader study findings: Only blood was sampled; tissue repertoires likely differ.

TCRdb's table, derived via immunoSEQ multiplex PCR, lists solely in-frame clones and lacks some. The top ten clones hold 0.11% of a sample with approximately 600,000 clones, roughly 95% of them seen once. The rearrangement links TRBV4-1 to TRBJ2-5, with D unclear. This receptor was identified in a woman in her 30s in good health. The sequenced sample was naive CD8+ T cells sorted from blood. CDR3 in DNA: TGCGCCAGCAGCCAAGTAGGCCCCGCAAGCCAAGAGACCCAGTACTTC. Encoded protein: CASSQVGPASQETQYF.